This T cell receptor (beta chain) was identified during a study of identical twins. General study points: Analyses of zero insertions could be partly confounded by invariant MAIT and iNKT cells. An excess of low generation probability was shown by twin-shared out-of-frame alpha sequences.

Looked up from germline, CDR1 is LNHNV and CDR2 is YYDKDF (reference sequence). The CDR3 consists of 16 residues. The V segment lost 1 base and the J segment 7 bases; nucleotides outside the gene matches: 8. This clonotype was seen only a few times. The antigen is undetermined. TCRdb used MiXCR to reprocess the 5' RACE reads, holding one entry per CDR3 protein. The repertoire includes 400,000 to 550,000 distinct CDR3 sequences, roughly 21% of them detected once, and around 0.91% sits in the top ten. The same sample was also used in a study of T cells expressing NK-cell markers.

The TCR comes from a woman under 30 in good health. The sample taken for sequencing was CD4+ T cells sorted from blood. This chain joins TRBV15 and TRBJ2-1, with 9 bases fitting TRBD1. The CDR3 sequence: CATSRAPGTGMNEQFF. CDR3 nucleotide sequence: TGTGCCACCAGCAGAGCCCCCGGGACAGGGATGAATGAGCAGTTCTTC.